Listed here are 31 T cell receptor beta chains from one sample, sequenced in a study of blood T cell repertoires in COVID-19 (dated by TCRdb to the early 2020s). Receptor amplification or capture employed the immunoSEQ multiplex PCR assay. TCRdb's version of the immuneACCESS table is confined to in-frame rearrangements and falls short of the full clone set. An unresolved V gene accounts for under half of the shortfall where checked; the remainder is of unknown origin. The sample table holds about 190,000 clones, of which roughly 80% were seen once. The top ten hold around an eighth of the sample. Sequencing was carried out using peripheral blood. The source is a woman between 45 and 60 years old with acute or convalescent COVID-19.

In this sample, this clone turned up once. The chain carries TRBV9 and TRBJ1-6; no reliable D call. CDR3 length equals 17 residues. Trimming removed 2 bases from V and 7 bases from J, with 19 bases in between. Germline V gene sequence: CDR1 SGDLS, CDR2 YYNGEE. The CDR3 protein is CASSVDASPPSNSPLHF. CDR3 nucleotides: TGTGCCAGCAGCGTTGACGCTAGTCCACCTTCGAATTCACCCCTCCACTTT.

The CDR3 DNA reads TGTGCCAGCAGCTACTGGGGGCCCAACACTGAAGCTTTCTTT. It translates to CASSYWGPNTEAFF. The chain links TRBV7-2 to TRBJ1-1, with D tentatively TRBD1 (6 bases). This CDR3 spans 14 amino acids. V dropped 4 bases and J dropped 2 bases, with 11 bases sitting between them. The germline V gene has CDR1 SGHTA and CDR2 FQGNSA.

This clone was seen more than once but under ten times. The V gene is TRBV7-2, the J gene TRBJ1-2, with TRBD1 matching 8 bases. The V and J ends lost 3 bases and 7 bases, in that order; junction bases with no gene match: 1. There are 12 residues in the CDR3. Germline CDR1 reads SGHTA; CDR2 reads FQGNSA. The CDR3 bases are TGTGCCAGCAGCTTCGACAGGGGTGGCTACACCTTC. Translated, it gives CASSFDRGGYTF.

J is TRBJ1-1 and V is TRBV30; D is uncertain. The germline V and J ends were trimmed by 2 bases and 5 bases, with 12 bases remaining between them. The germline V gene encodes CDR1 GTSNPN and CDR2 SVGIG (reference sequence). This CDR3 comprises 13 residues. The chain's CDR3 is CAWSPFAGTEAFF. As DNA, the CDR3 is TGTGCCTGGAGTCCATTCGCGGGAACTGAAGCTTTCTTT. Combining the CDR3 with reference TRBV30 and TRBJ1-1 gives the whole variable domain SQTIHQWPATLVQPVGSPLSLECTVEGTSNPNLYWYRQAAGRGLQLLFYSVGIGQISSEVPQNLSASRPQDRQFILSSKKLLLSDSGFYLCAWSPFAGTEAFFGQGTRLTVV.

The rearrangement joins TRBV11-2 to TRBJ2-1, with 10 bases matching TRBD2. Trimming cost V 7 bases and J 4 bases; bases outside gene matches: 7. Germline V gene data show CDR1 as SGHAT and CDR2 as FQNNGV. The CDR3 is 15 residues long. The CDR3 sequence is CASTQKREGYNEQFF. The CDR3 DNA reads TGTGCCAGCACCCAAAAGCGGGAGGGTTACAATGAGCAGTTCTTC.

The chain has TRBV7-2 and TRBJ2-3; 14 bases align to TRBD2. The CDR3 covers 16 residues. Losses at the gene ends were 5 bases for V and 2 bases for J; bases not matched to a gene: 3. Germline assignment: CDR1 SGHTA and CDR2 FQGNSA. CDR3 sequence: CASSPTSGRATDTQYF. The CDR3 nucleotides read TGTGCCAGCAGCCCGACTAGCGGGAGGGCCACAGATACGCAGTATTTT. Full variable domain (missing parts from reference TRBV7-2 and TRBJ2-3): GAGVSQSPSNKVTEKGKDVELRCDPISGHTALYWYRQSLGQGLEFLIYFQGNSAPDKSGLPSDRFSAERTGGSVSTLTIQRTQQEDSAVYLCASSPTSGRATDTQYFGPGTRLTVL.

This clone came up once. This chain uses TRBV29-1 with TRBJ2-1; tentative D call: TRBD1 (6 bases). The CDR3 spans 13 residues. Trimming removed 3 bases from V and 7 bases from J, with 13 bases in between. CDR1 and CDR2 from the germline V gene are SQVTM and ANQGSEA. CDR3: CSVDGRGFNEQFF. CDR3 nucleotides: TGCAGCGTTGACGGCAGGGGCTTTAATGAGCAGTTCTTC.

The chain is built from TRBV5-1 and TRBJ2-1, with TRBD2 matching 12 bases. From germline, CDR1 is SGHRS and CDR2 YFSETQ. V lost 5 bases, J lost 7 bases, and 7 bases stayed unmatched. The CDR3 has 15 residues. The CDR3 DNA sequence: TGCGCCAGCAGTTCCACTAGCGGGAGGAGGAATGAGCAGTTCTTC. The encoded protein is CASSSTSGRRNEQFF.

The V call is TRBV6-5, the J call TRBJ1-5, with a tentative D call TRBD1 (5 bases). In germline, CDR1 is MNHEY, CDR2 SVGAGI. The CDR3 sequence is 13 residues long. The germline V and J ends were trimmed by 5 bases and 9 bases, with 14 bases remaining between them. The CDR3 protein is CASSRGVGGPQHF. CDR3 sequence (DNA): TGTGCCAGCAGTCGGGGGGTAGGAGGGCCCCAGCATTTT.

This chain connects TRBV5-4 to TRBJ2-2, with TRBD2 matching over 10 bases. Germline CDR1 is SGHNT and CDR2 is YYREEE (reference sequence). J lost 0 bases, V lost 2 bases, and 1 base had no gene match. The CDR3 is 16 residues long. The CDR3 bases are TGTGCCAGCAGCTTACTAGCGGGGACGAACACCGGGGAGCTGTTTTTT. Translation gives CASSLLAGTNTGELFF.

The J gene is TRBJ2-5, the V gene TRBV27, with 11 bases that match TRBD2. Germline CDR1 reads MNHEY; CDR2 reads SMNVEV (reference sequence). The V and J ends lost 6 bases and 2 bases, in that order; junction bases with no gene match: 8. The CDR3 contains 16 residues. Here the CDR3 DNA reads TGTGCCAGCAGCCTTTATCTAGCGGGAGGACAAGAGACCCAGTACTTC. Amino acid sequence: CASSLYLAGGQETQYF.

The chain has TRBV19 and TRBJ2-7, with TRBD2 as a possible D gene (6 bases). Looked up from germline, CDR1 is LNHDA and CDR2 is SQIVND (reference sequence). V was shortened by 9 bases and J by 6 bases, with 24 bases between the two germline ends. CDR3 length: 15 residues. CDR3: CASVEGIAGPLEQYF. In DNA, the CDR3 is TGTGCCAGCGTGGAGGGGATAGCTGGCCCTCTCGAGCAGTACTTC.

The rearrangement joins TRBV30 to TRBJ2-2, with TRBD2 identical over 11 bases. CDR1 and CDR2 (germline): GTSNPN, SVGIG (reference sequence). The length of the CDR3 is 17 residues. The junction had 8 bases not matched to a gene; V was cut back by 3 bases and J by 2 bases. As DNA, the CDR3 is TGTGCCTGGAGGACTCCGGGACTAGCGGCCAACACCGGGGAGCTGTTTTTT. Translating gives CAWRTPGLAANTGELFF.

The J gene is TRBJ1-1, the V gene TRBV15; D not resolved. Germline V lookup: CDR1 LNHNV, CDR2 YYDKDF (reference sequence). V lost 3 bases to trimming and J lost 5 bases, with 10 bases between them. This CDR3 comprises 13 residues. CDR3 residues: CATSSLTVTEAFF. In DNA, the CDR3 is TGTGCCACCAGCAGTCTAACAGTTACTGAAGCTTTCTTT.

The chain links TRBV13 to TRBJ2-7, with 11 bases identical to TRBD2. This CDR3 spans 15 amino acids. CDR1 is PRHDT and CDR2 is FYEKMQ in the germline V gene (reference sequence). The V and J ends lost 2 bases and 2 bases, in that order; junction bases with no gene match: 2. In DNA form, the CDR3 reads TGTGCCAGCAGCTTATCTAGCGGGAGGACCTACGAGCAGTACTTC. It translates to CASSLSSGRTYEQYF.

V is TRBV24-1 and J is TRBJ2-7, with D hard to call. Trimming removed 2 bases from V and 1 base from J, with 8 bases in between. CDR1 and CDR2 from the germline V gene are KGHDR and SFDVKD. This CDR3 has 14 residues. In DNA form, the CDR3 reads TGTGCCACCAGTGATTACCCCAGGTCCTACGAGCAGTACTTC. The encoded protein is CATSDYPRSYEQYF.

The V and J genes are TRBV9 and TRBJ1-1; D might be TRBD1 (5 bases). Germline values: CDR1 SGDLS, CDR2 YYNGEE. The CDR3 is made up of 13 amino acids. Trimming took 4 bases from V and 5 from J, leaving 12 bases between them. The CDR3 nucleotides read TGTGCCAGCAGCTCCGTCGGGGGGACTGAAGCTTTCTTT. Translation: CASSSVGGTEAFF.

The chain combines TRBV18 with TRBJ2-3; D is unclear. This CDR3 has 14 amino acids. V shed 2 bases and J shed 8 bases, with 14 bases lying between them. From germline, CDR1 is KGHSH and CDR2 LQKENI. Here the CDR3 reads CASSPFEVFGTQYF. The CDR3 DNA is TGTGCCAGCTCACCATTTGAGGTCTTTGGTACGCAGTATTTT.

The CDR3, as DNA: TGTGCCAGCAGCTTCACCGGGAAGACCTCGCCCCTCCACTTT. Residues: CASSFTGKTSPLHF. The rearrangement links TRBV5-6 to TRBJ1-6; D not certain. V shed 2 bases and J shed 13 bases, with 16 bases lying between them. Germline V gives CDR1 SGHDT, CDR2 YYEEEE. CDR3 length equals 14 residues.

The CDR3 DNA follows: TGTGCCAGCAGTTCTTTTAGACAGGGCCGCTCCTACGAGCAGTACTTC. Translation gives CASSSFRQGRSYEQYF. The chain links TRBV28 to TRBJ2-7, with 7 bases matching TRBD1. Germline-derived CDR1 and CDR2 are MDHEN and SYDVKM. The CDR3 runs 16 residues. V was clipped by 4 bases and J by 0 bases; unmatched bases: 9.

The rearrangement joins TRBV6-5 to TRBJ2-3; 9 bases are a match to TRBD2. The V segment lost 2 bases and the J segment 7 bases; nucleotides outside the gene matches: 7. The CDR3 is made up of 15 amino acids. The germline V gene has CDR1 MNHEY and CDR2 SVGAGI. CDR3 sequence reads: CASSYEGGRGNTQYF. In DNA, the CDR3 is TGTGCCAGCAGTTACGAGGGCGGGAGGGGGAATACGCAGTATTTT.

The table lists this clone with a few counts. J is TRBJ1-1 and V is TRBV7-2, with a weak D call TRBD1 (6 bases). CDR3 length: 13 amino acids. The V end was cut by 3 bases, the J end by 8 bases, with 13 bases between. CDR1 is SGHTA, CDR2 FQGNSA, per germline. The CDR3 bases are TGTGCCAGCAGCTTTAGTCCCGGGACAGAAGCTTTCTTT. Its protein is CASSFSPGTEAFF.

The chain has TRBV5-1 and TRBJ1-6; 7 bases map to TRBD1. The germline gives CDR1 SGHRS, CDR2 YFSETQ. The CDR3 is 13 residues long. The V gene end was trimmed by 5 bases and the J gene end by 9 bases; junction bases not matched to a gene: 5. CDR3 sequence: CASRRQGPSPLHF. CDR3 nucleotide sequence: TGCGCCAGCAGAAGACAGGGACCTTCACCCCTCCACTTT. Filled out from reference TRBV5-1 and TRBJ1-6, the complete variable domain reads KAGVTQTPRYLIKTRGQQVTLSCSPISGHRSVSWYQQTPGQGLQFLFEYFSETQRNKGNFPGRFSGRQFSNSRSEMNVSTLELGDSALYLCASRRQGPSPLHFGNGTRLTVT.

The genes are TRBV7-2 and TRBJ2-2, with D possibly being TRBD1 (7 bases). CDR1 SGHTA and CDR2 FQGNSA come from the germline V gene. Trimming took off 4 bases at V and 6 bases at J, with 18 bases between the two ends. The CDR3 has 16 residues. The DNA of the CDR3 is TGTGCCAGCAGCTCGGGGGTGACAGGGAGATCCGGGGAGCTGTTTTTT. Amino acids: CASSSGVTGRSGELFF.

The rearrangement joins TRBV7-9 to TRBJ2-6; unclear D gene. This CDR3 has 18 amino acids. Germline V CDR1 and CDR2: SEHNR, FQNEAQ (reference sequence). V was shortened by 1 base and J by 0 bases, with 13 bases between the two germline ends. The CDR3 loop is CASSLDIDRSSGANVLTF. In nucleotides, the CDR3 is TGTGCCAGCAGCTTAGATATCGACCGGAGCTCTGGGGCCAACGTCCTGACTTTC.

The rearrangement uses TRBV7-2 and TRBJ2-3; 9 bases fit TRBD2. V gave up 4 bases and J gave up 3 bases; unmatched junction bases: 11. CDR3 length equals 17 residues. CDR1 is SGHTA and CDR2 is FQGNSA in the germline V gene. The CDR3 region is CASSSLIAGAGTDTQYF. The CDR3 region has the DNA TGTGCCAGCAGCTCCCTCATAGCGGGGGCGGGGACAGATACGCAGTATTTT.

V gene TRBV6-5 combines with J gene TRBJ1-2; TRBD1 might be the D (6 bases). V was shortened by 0 bases and J by 8 bases, with 10 bases between the two germline ends. The CDR3 runs to 13 residues. In germline, CDR1 is MNHEY, CDR2 SVGAGI. CDR3 sequence reads: CASSYSNRDGYTF. The CDR3 nucleotides read TGTGCCAGCAGTTACTCTAACAGGGACGGCTACACCTTC.

V is TRBV11-2 and J is TRBJ2-7; D unclear. From germline, CDR1 is SGHAT and CDR2 FQNNGV. Trimming removed 5 bases at V and 3 bases at J, with 17 bases between. CDR3 length: 15 residues. Here the CDR3 reads CASSTSRLVGYEQYF. The CDR3 region has the DNA TGTGCCAGCAGCACTTCCCGGCTAGTTGGCTACGAGCAGTACTTC.

The chain is built from TRBV25-1 and TRBJ1-2; D not certain. The ends were cut back, 4 bases at V and 6 bases at J, with 15 bases in the middle. The CDR3 runs to 14 residues. The V gene's germline CDR1 is MGHDK and CDR2 SYGVNS. CDR3 sequence: CASSGRGVSDGYTF. CDR3 DNA sequence: TGTGCCAGCAGTGGACGAGGAGTCTCGGATGGCTACACCTTC.

Worth noting for this clone: The sample contains more than one DNA sequence encoding this CDR3. J is TRBJ2-5 and V is TRBV11-2, with 7 bases matching TRBD1. With V trimmed by 5 bases and J by 2 bases, 2 bases remained unmatched. The germline V gene encodes CDR1 SGHAT and CDR2 FQNNGV. This CDR3 has 13 amino acids. CDR3 amino acids: CASSRDRQETQYF. The CDR3 DNA follows: TGTGCCAGCAGCCGGGACAGACAAGAGACCCAGTACTTC.

This chain links TRBV18 with TRBJ1-5, with D tentatively TRBD1 (5 bases). V was shortened by 6 bases and J by 0 bases, with 12 bases between the two germline ends. The CDR3 totals 15 residues. From germline, CDR1 is KGHSH and CDR2 LQKENI. This CDR3 is CASSEGLNSNQPQHF. DNA for the CDR3: TGTGCCAGCTCGGAGGGACTTAATAGCAATCAGCCCCAGCATTTT. The full variable domain, with the rest looked up from reference TRBV18 and TRBJ1-5, is NAGVMQNPRHLVRRRGQEARLRCSPMKGHSHVYWYRQLPEEGLKFMVYLQKENIIDESGMPKERFSAEFPKEGPSILRIQQVVRGDSAAYFCASSEGLNSNQPQHFGDGTRLSIL.